The rows below give T cell receptor beta chains drawn from one sample of a study of post-analysis software for immune sequencing data. TCRdb reprocessed the PCR reads with MiXCR, giving one entry per CDR3 protein. The repertoire holds fewer than 850,000 distinct CDR3 sequences, with roughly 50% as singletons. Sequencing was done on a sample of blood. The source is a girl aged 5 to 17 with multiple sclerosis. The CDR3 runs from the conserved cysteine through the conserved F or W. Fields, in order: D gene, J gene, clone size, V gene, CDR3 protein, CDR3 DNA. A D gene is named only where the DNA matches it firmly. Clone size is given for some rows only: seen once, a few or many times, or a class if the clone is expanded.

D: TRBD2
J: TRBJ2-3
size: few
V: TRBV20-1
CDR3: CSATTGTTRYTDTQYF
DNA: TGCAGTGCTACAACCGGGACTACCCGTTACACAGATACGCAGTATTTT

D: TRBD2
J: TRBJ2-1
size: -
V: TRBV28
CDR3: CASVTGGPGEQFF
DNA: TGTGCCAGCGTCACGGGAGGGCCGGGTGAGCAGTTCTTC

D: -
J: TRBJ2-1
size: once
V: TRBV7-9
CDR3: CASSLAGLNSYNEQFF
DNA: TGTGCCAGCAGCTTAGCCGGACTGAACTCCTACAATGAGCAGTTCTTC

D: -
J: TRBJ2-6
size: few
V: TRBV6-1
CDR3: CASSDTGANVLTF
DNA: TGTGCCAGCAGTGACACCGGGGCCAACGTCCTGACTTTC

D: -
J: TRBJ2-7
size: -
V: TRBV7-6
CDR3: CASSLARRGEQYF
DNA: TGTGCCAGCAGCTTAGCGCGACGGGGCGAGCAGTACTTC

D: -
J: TRBJ2-7
size: few
V: TRBV28
CDR3: CASSLLVGVLYEQYF
DNA: TGTGCCAGCAGTTTATTAGTGGGAGTCCTCTACGAGCAGTACTTC

D: TRBD1
J: TRBJ2-3
size: many
V: TRBV3-1
CDR3: CASSGGTGFTDTQYF
DNA: TGTGCCAGCAGCGGAGGGACAGGGTTCACAGATACGCAGTATTTT

D: TRBD1
J: TRBJ2-7
size: few
V: TRBV9
CDR3: CASSVRDRAREQYF
DNA: TGTGCCAGCAGCGTTCGGGACAGGGCGAGGGAGCAGTACTTC

D: -
J: TRBJ2-3
size: -
V: TRBV12-3/TRBV12-4
CDR3: CASSLRRTAPTDTQYF
DNA: TGTGCCAGCAGTTTAAGAAGGACAGCCCCCACAGATACGCAGTATTTT

D: TRBD2
J: TRBJ2-7
size: few
V: TRBV20-1
CDR3: CSATRLAGGLGEQYF
DNA: TGCAGTGCAACCCGTTTAGCGGGAGGGCTGGGCGAGCAGTACTTC

D: TRBD2
J: TRBJ2-1
size: -
V: TRBV5-1
CDR3: CASSLDPSGRYNEQFF
DNA: TGCGCCAGCAGCTTGGACCCTAGCGGGAGGTACAATGAGCAGTTCTTC

D: TRBD2
J: TRBJ2-1
size: few
V: TRBV10-3
CDR3: CAISEREAKNEQFF
DNA: TGTGCCATCAGTGAGCGGGAGGCTAAGAATGAGCAGTTCTTC

D: -
J: TRBJ2-7
size: -
V: TRBV27
CDR3: CASSPGLLRYEQYF
DNA: TGTGCCAGCAGCCCCGGACTTCTTCGCTACGAGCAGTACTTC

D: -
J: TRBJ2-7
size: -
V: TRBV6-1
CDR3: CASSRPMGLAGTNHEQYF
DNA: TGTGCCAGCAGCCGCCCCATGGGGTTAGCTGGAACCAACCACGAGCAGTACTTC

D: TRBD2
J: TRBJ2-1
size: few
V: TRBV10-2
CDR3: CASSGGLAGGGGFNEQFF
DNA: TGCGCCAGCAGTGGGGGACTAGCGGGAGGAGGTGGGTTCAATGAGCAGTTCTTC

D: TRBD2
J: TRBJ2-1
size: few
V: TRBV28
CDR3: CASSLWALAGGPGEQFF
DNA: TGTGCCAGCAGTTTATGGGCCCTAGCGGGAGGGCCGGGCGAGCAGTTCTTC

D: -
J: TRBJ1-2
size: -
V: TRBV20-1
CDR3: CSATEGSGGYTF
DNA: TGCAGTGCGACGGAGGGCTCGGGAGGCTACACCTTC

D: TRBD2
J: TRBJ2-3
size: few
V: TRBV24-1
CDR3: CATSDPGGGVRTDTQYF
DNA: TGTGCCACCAGTGATCCGGGAGGAGGGGTACGGACAGATACGCAGTATTTT

D: TRBD2
J: TRBJ2-7
size: -
V: TRBV10-3
CDR3: CAIKGSGVGEQYF
DNA: TGTGCCATCAAGGGTAGCGGGGTGGGGGAGCAGTACTTC

D: TRBD1
J: TRBJ1-5
size: few
V: TRBV20-1
CDR3: CSAGGQGSNQPQHF
DNA: TGCAGTGCTGGCGGACAGGGTAGCAATCAGCCCCAGCATTTT

D: -
J: TRBJ2-7
size: -
V: TRBV20-1
CDR3: CSASEPGLEYF
DNA: TGCAGTGCTAGCGAACCGGGCTTAGAGTACTTC

D: TRBD2
J: TRBJ2-1
size: -
V: TRBV4-1
CDR3: CASSQAPRAGTSGTQFF
DNA: TGCGCCAGCAGCCAAGCACCCCGCGCCGGGACTAGCGGCACCCAGTTCTTC